Below, 11 T cell receptor beta chains from the same sample are listed, as sequenced in a study of cytomegalovirus exposure and HLA in healthy donors. Both 60 Vbeta primers and 13 Jbeta primers went into the PCR. Generated by immunoSEQ multiplex PCR, the TCRdb table keeps only in-frame clones and is missing some. Of 140,000 or so clones in the sample, around 70% were seen once. Sequencing used PBMCs. The receptors shown here come from a woman aged 25 to 39 in good health and CMV-seronegative.

The gene calls are TRBV11-1 and TRBJ1-6; weak D call: TRBD1 (5 bases). This CDR3 comprises 14 residues. V was clipped by 5 bases and J by 7 bases, with 12 bases between them. Germline loops: CDR1 SGHAT, CDR2 FQDESV (reference sequence). DNA for the CDR3: TGTGCCAGCAGCCGCCGGGGGAACAATTCACCCCTCCACTTT. Translation: CASSRRGNNSPLHF.

The chain joins TRBV7-3 to TRBJ2-1; 14 nucleotides match TRBD2. Germline lookup yields CDR1 SGHTA and CDR2 FQGTGA. V was clipped by 4 bases and J by 7 bases; unmatched bases: 9. This CDR3 contains 17 residues. Written as DNA, the CDR3 is TGTGCCAGCAGCTCTACAACCGGGACTAGCGGGAGTAATGAGCAGTTCTTC. This codes for CASSSTTGTSGSNEQFF.

This clone turned up a few times. The chain is built from TRBV18 and TRBJ1-6; D is possibly TRBD1 (6 bases). The germline V gene has CDR1 KGHSH and CDR2 LQKENI. The CDR3 has 14 amino acids. V was shortened by 3 bases and J by 8 bases, with 11 bases between the two germline ends. The CDR3 sequence is CASSPQGPDSPLHF. The CDR3 nucleotides are TGTGCCAGCTCACCGCAGGGGCCCGATTCACCCCTCCACTTT.

V is TRBV29-1 and J is TRBJ1-1; D uncertain. CDR1 is SQVTM and CDR2 is ANQGSEA in the germline V gene. V was shortened by 1 base and J by 3 bases, with 9 bases between the two germline ends. This CDR3 has 13 amino acids. The CDR3 loop reads CSVEGAADTEAFF. CDR3 bases: TGCAGCGTTGAAGGGGCAGCCGACACTGAAGCTTTCTTT.

The J gene is TRBJ1-3, the V gene TRBV18; D is possibly TRBD1 (5 bases). The germline V gene has CDR1 KGHSH and CDR2 LQKENI. With 0 bases removed from V and 3 bases from J, the gap between germline ends came to 9 bases. The CDR3 consists of 15 residues. The CDR3 loop is CASSPPKGFGNTIYF. DNA for the CDR3: TGTGCCAGCTCACCACCGAAGGGGTTTGGAAACACCATATATTTT.

This clone has more than one count but fewer than ten. The chain employs TRBV5-1 and TRBJ2-3; 8 bases agree with TRBD1. V shed 4 bases and J 0 bases; nucleotides not matched to a gene: 13. From germline, CDR1 is SGHRS and CDR2 YFSETQ. CDR3 size: 18 residues. The CDR3 region is CASSQRPGQVPSTDTQYF. CDR3 nucleotides: TGCGCCAGCAGCCAACGACCGGGACAGGTCCCTAGCACAGATACGCAGTATTTT.

In its sample, this clone was seen a few times. As DNA, the CDR3 is TGTGCCAGCAGTGAATTCCCGACAGGACATAACTATGGCTACACCTTC. It specifies CASSEFPTGHNYGYTF. This chain joins TRBV6-1 and TRBJ1-2; tentative D call: TRBD1 (6 bases). CDR1 is MNHNS, CDR2 SASEGT, per germline. CDR3 length: 16 residues. Trimming removed 2 bases from V and 1 base from J, with 14 bases in between.

V is TRBV28 and J is TRBJ2-7; D call uncertain. Between the trimmed V and J ends, which lost 6 bases and 6 bases, there was a span of 9 bases. CDR3 length: 11 residues. Germline V gene sequence: CDR1 MDHEN, CDR2 SYDVKM. The CDR3 sequence: CASSTSLEQYF. The CDR3 DNA sequence: TGTGCCAGCAGCACCAGTCTCGAGCAGTACTTC.

The chain combines TRBV15 with TRBJ1-1, with D unclear. The CDR3 is 13 amino acids. Trimming left V 0 bases short and J 3 bases short, with 5 bases between. Looked up from germline, CDR1 is LNHNV and CDR2 is YYDKDF (reference sequence). CDR3 DNA: TGTGCCACCAGCAGAGATCAGTACACTGAAGCTTTCTTT. Translated: CATSRDQYTEAFF.

The chain uses TRBV21-1 and TRBJ2-5; the DNA was not compared with TRBD2, the D call given in the table. TRBV21-1 is shown as a pseudogene. The CDR3 consists of 16 residues. CDR3 sequence reads: CASSNLLAITQETQYF. The CDR3 nucleotides are TGTGCCAGCAGCAATCTCCTAGCGATTACTCAAGAGACCCAGTACTTC.

This chain joins TRBV29-1 and TRBJ1-4; perhaps TRBD1 as D (5 bases). Germline CDR1 reads SQVTM; CDR2 reads ANQGSEA. The CDR3 has 13 residues. V lost 7 bases and J 2 bases, leaving 11 bases between the germline ends. CDR3 sequence: CSARVVTNEKLFF. CDR3 nucleotides: TGCAGCGCCAGGGTGGTGACTAATGAAAAACTGTTTTTT.